This is a list of T cell receptor beta chains from one sample in a study of shared clonotypes between healthy human individuals. Assay: immunoSEQ multiplex PCR; the TCRdb copy retains only in-frame clones and omits some. The sample shows about 2 million clones, 85% to 95% of them seen only once. Sample: naive CD4+ T cells sorted from blood. The receptors were sampled from a young man in good health. CDR3s include the opening cysteine and the closing phenylalanine or tryptophan. Fields, in order: V gene, CDR3 length, D gene, clone size, J gene, CDR3 DNA, CDR3 protein. D genes are given only for firm matches. Size values are once, few and many counts, or a class for expanded clones, and some rows have none.

v_gene: TRBV10-3
len: 14
d_gene: TRBD1
abundance: NA
j_gene: TRBJ1-5
CDR3nt: TGTGCCATCAGCGAGGGGACAGACAATCAGCCCCAGCATTTT
CDR3aa: CAISEGTDNQPQHF

v_gene: TRBV5-1
len: 14
d_gene: TRBD1
abundance: NA
j_gene: TRBJ2-7
CDR3nt: TGCGCCAGCAGCGCCGGGACAGGTAATTACGAGCAGTACTTC
CDR3aa: CASSAGTGNYEQYF

v_gene: TRBV13
len: 15
d_gene: TRBD1
abundance: NA
j_gene: TRBJ1-1
CDR3nt: TGTGCCAGCAGCGGGCGGGACAGGGTGAACACTGAAGCTTTCTTT
CDR3aa: CASSGRDRVNTEAFF

v_gene: TRBV13
len: 17
d_gene: NA
abundance: NA
j_gene: TRBJ1-6
CDR3nt: TGTGCCAGCAGCTTAGCCGGGGGGAGGGGCCCCTATTCACCCCTCCACTTT
CDR3aa: CASSLAGGRGPYSPLHF

v_gene: TRBV6-1
len: 15
d_gene: TRBD1
abundance: NA
j_gene: TRBJ1-5
CDR3nt: TGTGCCAGCAGTGAGACACAGGGGGCGAATCAGCCCCAGCATTTT
CDR3aa: CASSETQGANQPQHF

v_gene: TRBV4-3
len: 16
d_gene: NA
abundance: NA
j_gene: TRBJ2-3
CDR3nt: TGCGCCAGCAGCCAAGTCCCCGGGAGAAGCACAGATACGCAGTATTTT
CDR3aa: CASSQVPGRSTDTQYF

v_gene: TRBV6-1
len: 11
d_gene: NA
abundance: NA
j_gene: TRBJ2-2
CDR3nt: TGTGCCAGCCCAGTAGGCGGGGAGCTGTTTTTT
CDR3aa: CASPVGGELFF

v_gene: TRBV10-1
len: 13
d_gene: NA
abundance: once
j_gene: TRBJ2-7
CDR3nt: TGCGCCAGCAGCGCTGGGGGAGCCGAGCGGCAGTACTTC
CDR3aa: CASSAGGAERQYF

v_gene: TRBV6-1
len: 13
d_gene: NA
abundance: NA
j_gene: TRBJ2-5
CDR3nt: TGTGCCAGCAGGGTAGTGGGGCAAGAGACCCAGTACTTC
CDR3aa: CASRVVGQETQYF

v_gene: TRBV28
len: 13
d_gene: NA
abundance: NA
j_gene: TRBJ1-5
CDR3nt: TGTGCCAGCAGTTTCCGGGGGGATCAGCCCCAGCATTTT
CDR3aa: CASSFRGDQPQHF

v_gene: TRBV10-3
len: 16
d_gene: TRBD2
abundance: NA
j_gene: TRBJ2-3
CDR3nt: TGTGCCATCAGTGAGTCAAGCGGGGGGTCCACAGATACGCAGTATTTT
CDR3aa: CAISESSGGSTDTQYF

v_gene: TRBV7-2
len: 15
d_gene: NA
abundance: NA
j_gene: TRBJ1-6
CDR3nt: TGTGCCAGCAGCCCACTAGGGAGTTTTAATTCACCCCTCCACTTT
CDR3aa: CASSPLGSFNSPLHF

v_gene: TRBV28
len: 11
d_gene: NA
abundance: NA
j_gene: TRBJ2-1
CDR3nt: TGTGCCAGCAGTTCACCCGGTGAGCAGTTCTTC
CDR3aa: CASSSPGEQFF

v_gene: TRBV6-1
len: 17
d_gene: NA
abundance: NA
j_gene: TRBJ2-5
CDR3nt: TGTGCCAGCAGTGATTTACAGGTTTTCCGACAAGTGGAGACCCAGTACTTC
CDR3aa: CASSDLQVFRQVETQYF

v_gene: TRBV30
len: 13
d_gene: NA
abundance: NA
j_gene: TRBJ1-5
CDR3nt: TGTGCCTGGTCTCGACGGGGTAATCAGCCCCAGCATTTT
CDR3aa: CAWSRRGNQPQHF

v_gene: TRBV7-6
len: 14
d_gene: TRBD2
abundance: NA
j_gene: TRBJ2-7
CDR3nt: TGTGCCAGCAGCTCGGGACTAGCGGGAGAAGAGCAGTACTTC
CDR3aa: CASSSGLAGEEQYF

v_gene: TRBV4-3
len: 17
d_gene: NA
abundance: NA
j_gene: TRBJ2-7
CDR3nt: TGCGCCAGCAGCCAAGAACTGCTGGCGGAAGAGGGTTACGAGCAGTACTTC
CDR3aa: CASSQELLAEEGYEQYF

v_gene: TRBV7-6
len: 13
d_gene: NA
abundance: NA
j_gene: TRBJ2-7
CDR3nt: TGTGCCAGCGCTGCGGGACAGCTCTACGAGCAGTACTTC
CDR3aa: CASAAGQLYEQYF

v_gene: TRBV5-8
len: 11
d_gene: NA
abundance: NA
j_gene: TRBJ1-1
CDR3nt: TGTGCCAGCAGCTTGGAAACACTGGCTTTCTTT
CDR3aa: CASSLETLAFF

v_gene: TRBV5-1
len: 15
d_gene: NA
abundance: NA
j_gene: TRBJ2-5
CDR3nt: TGCGCCAGCAGCTTGGCCGACAAGGGGATAGAGACCCAGTACTTC
CDR3aa: CASSLADKGIETQYF

v_gene: TRBV6-6
len: 16
d_gene: NA
abundance: NA
j_gene: TRBJ2-4
CDR3nt: TGTGCCAGCAGTCCGACGGGTATTCTAGCCAAAAACATTCAGTACTTC
CDR3aa: CASSPTGILAKNIQYF

v_gene: TRBV18
len: 19
d_gene: TRBD2
abundance: NA
j_gene: TRBJ2-3
CDR3nt: TGTGCCAGCTCACGATTCAACCTAGCGGGAGGGGTTGGCACAGATACGCAGTATTTT
CDR3aa: CASSRFNLAGGVGTDTQYF

v_gene: TRBV9
len: 16
d_gene: TRBD1
abundance: NA
j_gene: TRBJ1-6
CDR3nt: TGTGCCAGCAGCGTAACTACAGGGGGCGCCGATTCACCCCTCCACTTT
CDR3aa: CASSVTTGGADSPLHF

v_gene: TRBV6-6
len: 16
d_gene: TRBD2
abundance: NA
j_gene: TRBJ2-3
CDR3nt: TGTGCCAGCAGTAAGCGGGGGGGTTCGGGCACAGATACGCAGTATTTT
CDR3aa: CASSKRGGSGTDTQYF